The entry below describes one T cell receptor (beta chain). Its antigen is currently not known. Base qualities are not provided; no much larger clone lies one nucleotide away. This sample stems from a study of CD8 T cells in Susac syndrome (dated by TCRdb to the late 2010s). With regard to the full study: Of the Susac syndrome patients who were sequenced, more than 5 had clinically active disease and 8 or 9 were in clinical remission. At the time of blood withdrawal, Susac syndrome patients were either therapy-naive, taking corticosteroids (with some also receiving IVIg), or on IVIg alone. Repertoire sequencing was used to test whether CD8+ T cell activation and differentiation in Susac syndrome was antigen driven.

General conclusions and limits of the study: The number of individuals in the TCR sequencing and HLA analysis was recognized as being relatively small. No clonal expansion was detected in the CD4+ T cell repertoire of Susac syndrome patients.

V loses 6 bases of germline sequence and J loses 8 bases, and the interval between the two ends is 16 bases. Via the germline V gene, CDR1 is SGHAT and CDR2 FQNNGV. The CDR3 goes from the cysteine to the phenylalanine over 13 residues. CDR3 DNA only is kept here, 39 bases in frame from base 1. RNA was extracted using the RNeasy kit, and roughly 0.45 to 1 ug of the RNA was reverse transcribed with random hexamers. TCR beta CDR3 regions were amplified with the immunoSEQ multiplex PCR assay covering 54 Vbeta and 13 Jbeta segments. PCR amplification bias was corrected using a synthetic template baseline for primer optimization and computational correction. Per the authors' processing: Reads were annotated to V, D and J genes according to IMGT and were analyzed with immunoSEQ Analyzer, with only productive sequences retained. Clonality was computed as one minus Shannon entropy normalized by log2 of the number of productive unique sequences. Public and private clones were assessed among the 100 most prevalent clones of each patient and control. Clones were defined as Susac-specific if absent from the healthy and MS cohorts, from 1052 published viral clones and from other ImmuneACCESS disease sequences. The raw public reads went through TCRdb reprocessing: fastp at Q25, MiXCR clone calling, in-frame beta chains kept. Duplicate CDR3 protein sequences are folded into a single record with the most common DNA and genes. TCRdb's processing, not the authors' own work, is the source of the V and J calls. This sample comprises some 180,000 distinct CDR3 sequences, just under 95% of them detected only once. More than 0.08% of the sample comes from the top ten.

High-throughput TCR beta sequencing profiled peripheral blood CD8+ and CD4+ T cells from healthy donors, Susac syndrome patients and multiple sclerosis patients. Recently defined diagnostic criteria for definite or probable disease were met by the Susac syndrome patients. Bulk CD8+ and CD4+ T cells were purified by magnetic negative isolation, whereas CD8+ TEMRA cells were enriched by FACS. Blood was drawn into EDTA tubes, processed within 24 hours, and PBMCs were isolated by density gradient centrifugation. PBMCs intended for TCR sequencing were cryopreserved in liquid nitrogen and thawed later in a water bath at 37 degrees C. The sorted or isolated CD4+, CD8+ and CD8+ TEMRA cells had a purity of 90% or higher.

The receptor was isolated from a human donor with Susac syndrome. The chain was built from TRBV11-2 and TRBJ1-2; the D gene is perhaps TRBD1, from 5 matching bases. Sequencing was performed on CD4+ T cells from PBMCs. DNA sequence: TGTGCCAGCAGTCCGGCGGGGGGTCGAGGCTACACCTTC. Its product reads: CASSPAGGRGYTF.